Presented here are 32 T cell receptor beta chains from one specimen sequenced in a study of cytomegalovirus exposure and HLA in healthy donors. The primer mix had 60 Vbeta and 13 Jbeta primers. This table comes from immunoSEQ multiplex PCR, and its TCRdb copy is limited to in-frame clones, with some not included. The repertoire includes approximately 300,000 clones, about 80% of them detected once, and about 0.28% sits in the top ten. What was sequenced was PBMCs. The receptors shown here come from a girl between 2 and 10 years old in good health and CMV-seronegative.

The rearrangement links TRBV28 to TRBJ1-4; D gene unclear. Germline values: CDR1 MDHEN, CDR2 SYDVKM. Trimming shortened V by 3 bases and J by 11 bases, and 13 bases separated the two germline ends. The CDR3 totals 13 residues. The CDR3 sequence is CASSLEYRSKLFF. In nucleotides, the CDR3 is TGTGCCAGCAGTTTGGAGTATAGGAGCAAACTGTTTTTT.

CDR3 loop: CAWRKGTSGTQETQYF. The CDR3 DNA follows: TGTGCCTGGAGAAAGGGGACTAGCGGGACCCAAGAGACCCAGTACTTC. This rearrangement joins TRBV30 to TRBJ2-5; 13 positions agree with TRBD2. Germline values: CDR1 GTSNPN, CDR2 SVGIG (reference sequence). The CDR3 consists of 16 residues. J gave up 1 base and V 3 bases, and 5 bases lay outside the gene matches.

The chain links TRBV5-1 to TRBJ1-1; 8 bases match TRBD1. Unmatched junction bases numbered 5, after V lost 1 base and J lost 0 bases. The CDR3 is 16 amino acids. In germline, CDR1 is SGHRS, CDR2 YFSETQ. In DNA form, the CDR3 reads TGCGCCAGCAGCTTGTACAGGGGGAACATGAACACTGAAGCTTTCTTT. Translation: CASSLYRGNMNTEAFF.

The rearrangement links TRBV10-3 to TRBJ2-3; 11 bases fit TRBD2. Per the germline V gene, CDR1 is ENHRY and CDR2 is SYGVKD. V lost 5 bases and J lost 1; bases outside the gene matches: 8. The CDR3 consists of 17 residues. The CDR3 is CAISRLLAGEGTDTQYF. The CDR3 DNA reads TGTGCCATCAGTAGACTACTAGCGGGAGAGGGCACAGATACGCAGTATTTT.

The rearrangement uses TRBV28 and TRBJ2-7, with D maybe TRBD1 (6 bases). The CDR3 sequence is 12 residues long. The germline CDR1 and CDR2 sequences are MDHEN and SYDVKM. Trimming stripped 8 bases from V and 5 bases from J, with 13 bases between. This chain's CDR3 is CASASGQDEQYF. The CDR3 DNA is TGTGCCAGCGCTTCGGGACAAGACGAGCAGTACTTC.

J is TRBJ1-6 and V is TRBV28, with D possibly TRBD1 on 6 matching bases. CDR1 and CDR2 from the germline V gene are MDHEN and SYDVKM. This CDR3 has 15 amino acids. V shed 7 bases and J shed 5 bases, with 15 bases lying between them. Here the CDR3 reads CASMPGVFNNSPLHF. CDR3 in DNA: TGTGCCAGCATGCCAGGGGTTTTCAATAATTCACCCCTCCACTTT.

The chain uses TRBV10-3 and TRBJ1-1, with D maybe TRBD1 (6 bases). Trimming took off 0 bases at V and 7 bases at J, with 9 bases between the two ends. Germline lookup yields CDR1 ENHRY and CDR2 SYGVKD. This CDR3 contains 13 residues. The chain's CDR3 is CAISESTGIEAFF. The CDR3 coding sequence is TGTGCCATCAGTGAGTCTACAGGGATTGAAGCTTTCTTT.

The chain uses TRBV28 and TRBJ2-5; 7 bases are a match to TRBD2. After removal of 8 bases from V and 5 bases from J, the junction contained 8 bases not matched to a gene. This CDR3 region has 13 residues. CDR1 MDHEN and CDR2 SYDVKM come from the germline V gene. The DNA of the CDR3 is TGTGCCAGCCTGGGGGGGGGTGGGGAGACCCAGTACTTC. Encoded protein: CASLGGGGETQYF.

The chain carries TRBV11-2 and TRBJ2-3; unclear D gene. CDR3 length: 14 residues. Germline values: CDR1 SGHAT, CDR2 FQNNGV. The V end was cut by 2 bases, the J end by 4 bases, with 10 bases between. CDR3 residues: CASSLFFSPDTQYF. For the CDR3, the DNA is TGTGCCAGCAGCTTATTCTTTAGCCCAGATACGCAGTATTTT.

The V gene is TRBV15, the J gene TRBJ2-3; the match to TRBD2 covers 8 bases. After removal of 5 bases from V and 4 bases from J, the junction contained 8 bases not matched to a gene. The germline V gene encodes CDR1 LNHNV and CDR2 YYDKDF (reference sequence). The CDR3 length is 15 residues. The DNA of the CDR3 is TGTGCCACCAGCCGTGGGGGGACTAGGTCAGATACGCAGTATTTT. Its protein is CATSRGGTRSDTQYF.

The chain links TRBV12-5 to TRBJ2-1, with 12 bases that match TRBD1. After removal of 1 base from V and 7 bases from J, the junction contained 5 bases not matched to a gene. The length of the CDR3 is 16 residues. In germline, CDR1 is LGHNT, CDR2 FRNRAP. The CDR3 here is CASGLDRGQGANEQFF. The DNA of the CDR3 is TGTGCTAGTGGTTTGGACCGGGGACAGGGGGCGAATGAGCAGTTCTTC.

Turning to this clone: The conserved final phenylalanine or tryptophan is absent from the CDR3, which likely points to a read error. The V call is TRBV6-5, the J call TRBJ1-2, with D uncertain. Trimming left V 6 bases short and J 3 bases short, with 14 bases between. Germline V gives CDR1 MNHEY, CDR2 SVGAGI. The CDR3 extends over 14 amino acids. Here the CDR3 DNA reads TGTGCCAGCAGCGACCCTGTGCGGGACTATGGCTACACCTCC. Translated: CASSDPVRDYGYTS.

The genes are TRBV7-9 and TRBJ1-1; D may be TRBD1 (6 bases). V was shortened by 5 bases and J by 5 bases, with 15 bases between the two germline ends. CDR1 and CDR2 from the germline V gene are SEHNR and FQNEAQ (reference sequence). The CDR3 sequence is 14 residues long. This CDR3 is CASSPPQGRTEAFF. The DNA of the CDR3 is TGTGCCAGCAGCCCCCCTCAGGGGAGAACTGAAGCTTTCTTT.

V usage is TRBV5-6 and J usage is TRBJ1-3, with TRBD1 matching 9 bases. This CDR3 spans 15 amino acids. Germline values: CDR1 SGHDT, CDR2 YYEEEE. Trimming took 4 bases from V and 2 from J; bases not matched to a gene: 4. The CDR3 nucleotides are TGTGCCAGCAGCCCCCGGACAGGGGCTGGAAACACCATATATTTT. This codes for CASSPRTGAGNTIYF.

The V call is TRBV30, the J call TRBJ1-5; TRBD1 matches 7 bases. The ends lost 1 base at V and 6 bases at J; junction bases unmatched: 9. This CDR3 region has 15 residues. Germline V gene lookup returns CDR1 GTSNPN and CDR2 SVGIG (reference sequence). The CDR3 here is CAWSGDPAGGQPQHF. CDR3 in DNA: TGTGCCTGGAGTGGGGACCCCGCAGGGGGTCAGCCCCAGCATTTT.

CDR3 DNA sequence: TGTGCCAGCAGTTCCGGGACAGCGAACACCGGGGAGCTGTTTTTT. Translated: CASSSGTANTGELFF. The chain is built from TRBV27 and TRBJ2-2, with 7 bases lining up with TRBD1. Trimming took 4 bases from V and 0 from J; bases not matched to a gene: 2. CDR3 length: 15 amino acids. Germline CDR1 is MNHEY and CDR2 is SMNVEV (reference sequence).

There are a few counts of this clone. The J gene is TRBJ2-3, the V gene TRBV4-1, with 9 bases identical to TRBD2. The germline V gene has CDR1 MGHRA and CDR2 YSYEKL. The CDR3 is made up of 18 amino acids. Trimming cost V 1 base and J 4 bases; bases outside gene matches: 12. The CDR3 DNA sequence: TGCGCCAGCAGCCAAGTGAAAAGGGCGGGGGGGCTCCCAGATACGCAGTATTTT. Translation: CASSQVKRAGGLPDTQYF.

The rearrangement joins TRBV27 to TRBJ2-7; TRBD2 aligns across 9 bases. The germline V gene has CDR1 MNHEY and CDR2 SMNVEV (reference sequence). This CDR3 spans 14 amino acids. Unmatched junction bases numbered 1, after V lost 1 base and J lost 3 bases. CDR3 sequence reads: CASSLLAGVYEQYF. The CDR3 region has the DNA TGTGCCAGCAGTTTATTAGCGGGAGTCTACGAGCAGTACTTC.

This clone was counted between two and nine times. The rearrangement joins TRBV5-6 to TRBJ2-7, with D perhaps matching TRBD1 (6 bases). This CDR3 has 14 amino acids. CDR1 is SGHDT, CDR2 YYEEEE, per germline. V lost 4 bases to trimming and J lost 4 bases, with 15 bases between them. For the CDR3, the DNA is TGTGCCAGCAGCATAGGACAGAAAGGGTACGAGCAGTACTTC. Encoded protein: CASSIGQKGYEQYF.

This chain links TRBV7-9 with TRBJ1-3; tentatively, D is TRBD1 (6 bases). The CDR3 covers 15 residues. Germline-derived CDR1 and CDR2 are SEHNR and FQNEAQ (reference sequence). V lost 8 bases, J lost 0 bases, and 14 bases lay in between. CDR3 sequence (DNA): TGTGCCAGCGGGGGCGGGGGAAGCTCTGGAAACACCATATATTTT. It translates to CASGGGGSSGNTIYF.

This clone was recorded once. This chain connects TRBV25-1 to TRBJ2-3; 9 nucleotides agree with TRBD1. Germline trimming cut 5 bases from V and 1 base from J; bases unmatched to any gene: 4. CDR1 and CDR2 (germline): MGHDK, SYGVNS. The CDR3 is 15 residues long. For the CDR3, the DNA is TGTGCCAGCAGTTTCCGGGACAGGGGCACAGATACGCAGTATTTT. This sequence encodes CASSFRDRGTDTQYF.

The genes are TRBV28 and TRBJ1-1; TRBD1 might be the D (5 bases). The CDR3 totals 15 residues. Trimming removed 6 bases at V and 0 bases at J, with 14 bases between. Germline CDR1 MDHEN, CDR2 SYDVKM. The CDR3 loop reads CASSVLGEVNTEAFF. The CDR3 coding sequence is TGTGCCAGCAGCGTCCTGGGGGAGGTGAACACTGAAGCTTTCTTT.

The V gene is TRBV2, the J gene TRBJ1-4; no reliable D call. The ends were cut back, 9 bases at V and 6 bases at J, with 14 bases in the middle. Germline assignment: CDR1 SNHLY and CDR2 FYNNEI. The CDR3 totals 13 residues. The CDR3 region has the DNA TGTGCCAGAAGACGGACTGTAGATGAAAAACTGTTTTTT. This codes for CARRRTVDEKLFF.

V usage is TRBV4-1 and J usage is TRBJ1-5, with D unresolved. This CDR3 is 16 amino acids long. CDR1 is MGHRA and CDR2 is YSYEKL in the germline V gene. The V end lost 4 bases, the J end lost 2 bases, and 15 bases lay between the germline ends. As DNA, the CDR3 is TGCGCCAGCAGCCCGACCTACTGGCAGGGCAATCAGCCCCAGCATTTT. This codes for CASSPTYWQGNQPQHF.

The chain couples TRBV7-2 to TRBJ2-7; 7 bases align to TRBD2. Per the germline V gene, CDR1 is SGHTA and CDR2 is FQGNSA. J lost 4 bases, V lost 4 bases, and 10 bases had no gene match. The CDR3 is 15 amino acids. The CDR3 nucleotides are TGTGCCAGCAGCTCCGGCGGGAGTACCCTATACGAGCAGTACTTC. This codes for CASSSGGSTLYEQYF.

CDR3: CASSFRGSSYNEQFF. For the CDR3, the DNA is TGTGCCAGCAGTTTTAGGGGTAGCTCCTACAATGAGCAGTTCTTC. This chain uses TRBV27 with TRBJ2-1; D perhaps matches TRBD1 (5 bases). Germline lookup yields CDR1 MNHEY and CDR2 SMNVEV (reference sequence). This CDR3 comprises 15 residues. Trimming took 3 bases from V and 0 from J, leaving 9 bases between them.

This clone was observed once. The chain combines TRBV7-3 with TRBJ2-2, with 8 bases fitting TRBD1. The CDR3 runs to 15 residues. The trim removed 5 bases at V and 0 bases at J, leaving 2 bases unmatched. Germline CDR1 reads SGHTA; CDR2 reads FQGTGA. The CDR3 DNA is TGTGCCAGCAGCCCGACAGGGGCGAACACCGGGGAGCTGTTTTTT. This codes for CASSPTGANTGELFF.

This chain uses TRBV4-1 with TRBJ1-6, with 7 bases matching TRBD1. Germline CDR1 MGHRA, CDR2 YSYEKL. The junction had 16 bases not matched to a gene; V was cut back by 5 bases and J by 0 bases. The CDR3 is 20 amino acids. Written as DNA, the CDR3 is TGCGCCAGCAGCACCCAGACAGGGTGGTTTTCGGGCTCCTATAATTCACCCCTCCACTTT. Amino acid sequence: CASSTQTGWFSGSYNSPLHF.

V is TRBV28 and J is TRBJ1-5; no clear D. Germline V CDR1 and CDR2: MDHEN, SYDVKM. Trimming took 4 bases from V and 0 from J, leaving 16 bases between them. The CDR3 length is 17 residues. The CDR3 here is CASSWLDTEYSNQPQHF. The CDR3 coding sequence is TGTGCCAGCAGTTGGTTAGACACCGAATATAGCAATCAGCCCCAGCATTTT.

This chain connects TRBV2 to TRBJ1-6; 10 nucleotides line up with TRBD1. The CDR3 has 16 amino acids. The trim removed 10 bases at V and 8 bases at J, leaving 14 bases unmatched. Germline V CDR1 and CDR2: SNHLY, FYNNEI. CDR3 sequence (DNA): TGTGCCACCCCCCTAGGACAGGGGGAAAGGGATTCACCCCTCCACTTT. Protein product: CATPLGQGERDSPLHF.

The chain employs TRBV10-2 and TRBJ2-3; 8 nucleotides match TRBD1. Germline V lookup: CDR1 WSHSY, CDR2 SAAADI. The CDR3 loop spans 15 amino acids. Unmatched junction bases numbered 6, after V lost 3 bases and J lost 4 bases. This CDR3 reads CASSDKGQGSDTQYF. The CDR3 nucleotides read TGCGCCAGCAGTGACAAAGGACAGGGTTCAGATACGCAGTATTTT.

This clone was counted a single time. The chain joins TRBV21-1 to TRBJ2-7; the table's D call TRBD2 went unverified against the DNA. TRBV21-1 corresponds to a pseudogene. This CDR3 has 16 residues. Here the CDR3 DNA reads TGTGCCAGCAGCAAACCCTCTAGCGGGGGTAACTACGAGCAGTACTTC. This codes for CASSKPSSGGNYEQYF.